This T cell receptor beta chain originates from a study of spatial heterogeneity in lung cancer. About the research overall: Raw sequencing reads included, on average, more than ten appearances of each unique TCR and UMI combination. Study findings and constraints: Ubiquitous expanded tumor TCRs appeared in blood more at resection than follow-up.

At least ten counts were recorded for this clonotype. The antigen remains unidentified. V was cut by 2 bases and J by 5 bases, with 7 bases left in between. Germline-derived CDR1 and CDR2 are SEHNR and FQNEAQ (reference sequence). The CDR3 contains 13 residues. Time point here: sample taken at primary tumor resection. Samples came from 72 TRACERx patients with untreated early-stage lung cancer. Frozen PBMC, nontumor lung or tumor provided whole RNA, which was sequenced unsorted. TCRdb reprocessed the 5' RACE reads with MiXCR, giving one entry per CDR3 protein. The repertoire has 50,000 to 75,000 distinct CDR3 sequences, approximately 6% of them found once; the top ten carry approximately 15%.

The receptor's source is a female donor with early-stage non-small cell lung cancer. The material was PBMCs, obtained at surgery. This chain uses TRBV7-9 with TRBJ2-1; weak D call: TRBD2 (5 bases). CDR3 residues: CASSLMRDNEQFF. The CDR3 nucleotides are TGTGCCAGCAGCTTAATGCGGGACAATGAGCAGTTCTTC.